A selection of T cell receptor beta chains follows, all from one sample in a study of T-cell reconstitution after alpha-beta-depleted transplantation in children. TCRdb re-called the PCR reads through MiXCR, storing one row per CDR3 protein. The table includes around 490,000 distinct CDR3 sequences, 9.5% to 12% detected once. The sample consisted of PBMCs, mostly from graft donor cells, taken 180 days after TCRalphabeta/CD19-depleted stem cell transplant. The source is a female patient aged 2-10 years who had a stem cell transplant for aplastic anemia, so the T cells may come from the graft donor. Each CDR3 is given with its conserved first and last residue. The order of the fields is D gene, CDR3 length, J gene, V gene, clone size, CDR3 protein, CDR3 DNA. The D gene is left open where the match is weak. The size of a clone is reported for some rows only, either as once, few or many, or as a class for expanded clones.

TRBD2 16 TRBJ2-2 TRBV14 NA CASSQVSSGNTGELFF TGTGCCAGCAGCCAAGTATCTAGCGGAAACACCGGGGAGCTGTTTTTT
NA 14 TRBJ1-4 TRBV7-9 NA CASRGGTAGEKLFF TGTGCCAGCAGGGGTGGGACGGCAGGAGAAAAACTGTTTTTT
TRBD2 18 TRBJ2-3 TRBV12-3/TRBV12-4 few CASSLVPSGSESTDTQYF TGTGCCAGCAGTTTAGTGCCCAGCGGGAGTGAGAGCACAGATACGCAGTATTTT
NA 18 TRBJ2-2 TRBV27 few CASSLPPPRHSNTGELFF TGTGCCAGCAGTTTACCACCTCCTAGGCATTCGAACACCGGGGAGCTGTTTTTT
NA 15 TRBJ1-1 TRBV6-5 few CASSYSTQTRGEAFF TGTGCCAGCAGTTACTCTACCCAAACAAGAGGGGAAGCTTTCTTT
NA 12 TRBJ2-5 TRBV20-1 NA CSAVYLQETQYF TGCAGTGCCGTCTATCTACAAGAGACCCAGTACTTC
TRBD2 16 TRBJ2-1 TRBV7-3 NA CASSLTAGATYNEQFF TGTGCCAGCAGCTTAACGGCGGGAGCGACCTACAATGAGCAGTTCTTC
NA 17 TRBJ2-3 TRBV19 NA CASSIATAGSTTDTQYF TGTGCCAGTAGTATAGCCACGGCGGGTTCTACCACAGATACGCAGTATTTT
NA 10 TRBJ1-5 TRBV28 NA CASTNQPQHF TGTGCCAGCACAAATCAGCCCCAGCATTTT
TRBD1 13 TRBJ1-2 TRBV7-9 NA CASATGTGVGYTF TGTGCCAGCGCTACCGGGACAGGGGTTGGCTACACCTTC
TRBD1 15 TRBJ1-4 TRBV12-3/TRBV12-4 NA CASSPHRGTNEKLFF TGTGCCAGCAGTCCCCACAGGGGAACTAATGAAAAACTGTTTTTT
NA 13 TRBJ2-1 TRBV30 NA CAWSVGGYNEQFF TGTGCCTGGAGTGTGGGCGGCTACAATGAGCAGTTCTTC
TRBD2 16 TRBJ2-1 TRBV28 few CASSLQGLAGHNEQFF TGTGCCAGCAGTTTACAGGGACTAGCGGGGCACAATGAGCAGTTCTTC
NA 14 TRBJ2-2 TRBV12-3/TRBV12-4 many CASRRAGGTGELFF TGTGCCAGCAGGAGAGCGGGTGGAACCGGGGAGCTGTTTTTT
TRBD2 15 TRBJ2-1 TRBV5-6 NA CASSLTSGRPKSQFF TGTGCCAGCAGCTTAACTAGCGGGAGGCCCAAGTCGCAGTTCTTC
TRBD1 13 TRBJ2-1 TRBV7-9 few CASSLDRWDEQFF TGTGCCAGCAGCTTGGACAGGTGGGATGAGCAGTTCTTC
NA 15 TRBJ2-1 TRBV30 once CAWSVPGGVYNEQFF TGTGCCTGGAGTGTACCGGGCGGAGTCTACAATGAGCAGTTCTTC
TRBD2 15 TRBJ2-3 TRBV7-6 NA CASSFLAGAIDTQYF TGTGCCAGCAGCTTCCTAGCGGGAGCAATCGATACGCAGTATTTT
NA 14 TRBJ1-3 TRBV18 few CASSTANSGNTIYF TGTGCCAGCTCAACGGCCAACTCTGGAAACACCATATATTTT
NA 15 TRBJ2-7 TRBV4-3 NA CASSQGGSGRNEQYF TGCGCCAGCAGCCAAGGTGGTTCAGGGAGGAACGAGCAGTACTTC
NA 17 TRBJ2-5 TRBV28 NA CASSLPPPFTFQETQYF TGTGCCAGCAGTTTGCCCCCCCCCTTTACGTTCCAAGAGACCCAGTACTTC
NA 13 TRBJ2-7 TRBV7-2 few CASSFSAVYEQYF TGTGCCAGCAGCTTTTCGGCAGTCTACGAGCAGTACTTC
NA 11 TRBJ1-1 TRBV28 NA CASSTPYEAFF TGTGCCAGCAGCACACCTTATGAAGCTTTCTTT
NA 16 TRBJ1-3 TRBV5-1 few CASSLLGRLSGNTIYF TGCGCCAGCAGCCTCCTGGGACGGCTATCTGGAAACACCATATATTTT
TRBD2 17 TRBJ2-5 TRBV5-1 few CASSLARLAGGQETQYF TGCGCCAGCAGCTTGGCGAGACTAGCGGGAGGGCAAGAGACCCAGTACTTC
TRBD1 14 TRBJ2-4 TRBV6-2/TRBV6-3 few CASRPDRGKNIQYF TGTGCCAGCAGGCCTGACAGGGGGAAAAACATTCAGTACTTC
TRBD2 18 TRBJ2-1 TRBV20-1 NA CSATRPNGASGSYNEQFF TGCAGTGCTACCCGACCCAATGGGGCTAGCGGATCCTACAATGAGCAGTTCTTC
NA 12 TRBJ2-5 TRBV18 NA CASSPRPETQYF TGTGCCAGCTCACCCCGACCCGAGACCCAGTACTTC
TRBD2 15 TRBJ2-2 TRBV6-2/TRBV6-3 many CASSSLAGDAGELFF TGTGCCAGCAGTTCTTTAGCGGGAGACGCCGGGGAGCTGTTTTTT
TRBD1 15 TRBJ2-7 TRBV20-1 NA CSASDQGGNMGEQYF TGCAGTGCTTCTGACCAAGGGGGCAATATGGGCGAGCAGTACTTC
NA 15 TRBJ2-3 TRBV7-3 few CASSLNPGLTDTQYF TGTGCCAGCAGCTTAAACCCAGGCCTCACAGATACGCAGTATTTT
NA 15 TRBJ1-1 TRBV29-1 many CSVRDTSYLNTEAFF TGCAGCGTTAGGGACACATCTTATCTGAACACTGAAGCTTTCTTT
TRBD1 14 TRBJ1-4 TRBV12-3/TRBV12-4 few CASSLPGQGEKLFF TGTGCCAGCAGTTTACCGGGACAGGGGGAAAAACTGTTTTTT